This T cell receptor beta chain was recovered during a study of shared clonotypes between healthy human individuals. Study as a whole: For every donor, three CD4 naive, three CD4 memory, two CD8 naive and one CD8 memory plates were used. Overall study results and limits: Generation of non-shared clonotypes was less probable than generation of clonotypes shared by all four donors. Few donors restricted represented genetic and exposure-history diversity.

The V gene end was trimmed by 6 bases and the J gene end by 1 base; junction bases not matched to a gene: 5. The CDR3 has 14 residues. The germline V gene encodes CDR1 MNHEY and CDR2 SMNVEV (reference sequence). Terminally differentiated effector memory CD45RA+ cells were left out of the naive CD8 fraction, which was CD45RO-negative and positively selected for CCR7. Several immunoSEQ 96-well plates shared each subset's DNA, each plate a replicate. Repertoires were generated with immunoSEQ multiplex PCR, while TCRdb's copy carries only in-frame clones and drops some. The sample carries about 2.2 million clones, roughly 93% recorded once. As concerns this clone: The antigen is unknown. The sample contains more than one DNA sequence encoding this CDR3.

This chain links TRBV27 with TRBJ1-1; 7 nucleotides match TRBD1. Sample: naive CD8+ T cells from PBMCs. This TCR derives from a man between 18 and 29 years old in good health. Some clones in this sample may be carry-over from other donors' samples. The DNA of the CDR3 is TGTGCCAGCAGCCCAAGACAGGGGAACACTGAAGCTTTCTTT. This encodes CASSPRQGNTEAFF.